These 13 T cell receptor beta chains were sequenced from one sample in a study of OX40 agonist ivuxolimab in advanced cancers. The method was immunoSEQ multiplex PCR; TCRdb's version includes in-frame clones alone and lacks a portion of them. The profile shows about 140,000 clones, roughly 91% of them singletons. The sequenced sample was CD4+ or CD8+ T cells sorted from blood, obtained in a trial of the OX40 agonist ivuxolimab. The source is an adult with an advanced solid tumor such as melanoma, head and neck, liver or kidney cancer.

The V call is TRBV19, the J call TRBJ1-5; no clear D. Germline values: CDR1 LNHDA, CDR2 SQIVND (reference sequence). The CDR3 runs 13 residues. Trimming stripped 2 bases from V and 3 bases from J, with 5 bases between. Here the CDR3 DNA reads TGTGCCAGTAGTATATACCCCAATCAGCCCCAGCATTTT. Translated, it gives CASSIYPNQPQHF.

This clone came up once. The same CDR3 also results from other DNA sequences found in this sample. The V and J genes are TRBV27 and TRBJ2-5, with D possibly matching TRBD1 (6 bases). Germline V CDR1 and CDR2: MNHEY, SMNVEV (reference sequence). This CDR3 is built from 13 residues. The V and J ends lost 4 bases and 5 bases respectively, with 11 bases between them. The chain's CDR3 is CASSSRGRETQYF. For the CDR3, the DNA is TGTGCCAGCAGTTCCAGGGGCCGTGAGACCCAGTACTTC.

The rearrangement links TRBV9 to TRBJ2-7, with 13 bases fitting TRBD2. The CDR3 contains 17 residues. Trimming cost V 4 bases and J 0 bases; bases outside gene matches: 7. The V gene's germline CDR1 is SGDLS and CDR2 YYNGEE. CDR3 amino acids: CASSRGTSGIDSYEQYF. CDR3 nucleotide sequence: TGTGCCAGCAGCCGGGGGACTAGCGGGATCGACTCCTACGAGCAGTACTTC.

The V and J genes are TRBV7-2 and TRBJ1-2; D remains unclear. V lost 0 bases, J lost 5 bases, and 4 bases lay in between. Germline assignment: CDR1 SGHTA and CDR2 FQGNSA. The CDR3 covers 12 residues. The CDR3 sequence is CASSLAAYGYTF. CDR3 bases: TGTGCCAGCAGCTTAGCGGCGTATGGCTACACCTTC.

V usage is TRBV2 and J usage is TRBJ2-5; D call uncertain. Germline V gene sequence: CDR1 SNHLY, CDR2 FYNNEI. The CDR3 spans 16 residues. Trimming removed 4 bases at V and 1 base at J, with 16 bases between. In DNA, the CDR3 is TGTGCCAGCAGTGTTGGTCTAGAGGCTTTCCAAGAGACCCAGTACTTC. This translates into CASSVGLEAFQETQYF. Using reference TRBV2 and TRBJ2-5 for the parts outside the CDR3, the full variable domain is EPEVTQTPSHQVTQMGQEVILRCVPISNHLYFYWYRQILGQKVEFLVSFYNNEISEKSEIFDDQFSVERPDGSNFTLKIRSTKLEDSAMYFCASSVGLEAFQETQYFGPGTRLLVL.

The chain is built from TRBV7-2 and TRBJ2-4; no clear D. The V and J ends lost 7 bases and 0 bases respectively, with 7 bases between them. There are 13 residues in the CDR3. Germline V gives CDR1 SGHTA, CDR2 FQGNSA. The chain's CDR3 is CASTAPAKNIQYF. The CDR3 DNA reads TGTGCCAGCACCGCGCCAGCCAAAAACATTCAGTACTTC.

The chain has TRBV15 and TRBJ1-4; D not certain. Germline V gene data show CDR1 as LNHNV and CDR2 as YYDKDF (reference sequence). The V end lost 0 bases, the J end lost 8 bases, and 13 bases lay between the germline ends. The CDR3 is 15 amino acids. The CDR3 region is CATSRDLQLGEKLFF. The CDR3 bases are TGTGCCACCAGCAGAGATTTGCAGTTGGGGGAAAAACTGTTTTTT.

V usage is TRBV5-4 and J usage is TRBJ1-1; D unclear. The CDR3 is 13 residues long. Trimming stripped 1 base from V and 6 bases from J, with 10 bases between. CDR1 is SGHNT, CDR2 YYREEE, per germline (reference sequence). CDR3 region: CASSLSFEAEAFF. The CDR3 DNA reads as TGTGCCAGCAGCTTGTCGTTCGAGGCTGAAGCTTTCTTT.

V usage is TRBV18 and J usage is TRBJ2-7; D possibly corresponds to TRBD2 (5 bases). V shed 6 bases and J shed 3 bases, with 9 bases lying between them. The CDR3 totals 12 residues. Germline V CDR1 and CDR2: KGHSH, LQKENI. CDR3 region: CASSGGGYEQYF. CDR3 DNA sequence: TGTGCCAGCTCCGGCGGAGGCTACGAGCAGTACTTC.

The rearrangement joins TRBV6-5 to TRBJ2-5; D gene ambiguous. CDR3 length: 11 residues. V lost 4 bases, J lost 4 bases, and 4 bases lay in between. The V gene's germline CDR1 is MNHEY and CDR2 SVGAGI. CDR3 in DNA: TGTGCCAGCAGTTCGAGAGAGACCCAGTACTTC. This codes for CASSSRETQYF.

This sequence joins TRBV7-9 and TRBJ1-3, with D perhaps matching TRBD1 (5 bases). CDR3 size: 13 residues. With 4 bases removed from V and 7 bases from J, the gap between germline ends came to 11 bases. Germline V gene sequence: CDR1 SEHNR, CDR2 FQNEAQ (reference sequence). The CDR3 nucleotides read TGTGCCAGCAGCTGGGTAAAGGGGAACACCATATATTTT. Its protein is CASSWVKGNTIYF.

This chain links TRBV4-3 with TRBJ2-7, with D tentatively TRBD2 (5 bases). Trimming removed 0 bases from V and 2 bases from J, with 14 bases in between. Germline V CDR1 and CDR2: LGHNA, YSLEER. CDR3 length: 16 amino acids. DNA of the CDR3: TGCGCCAGCAGCCAAGATCTGACGCGGGCCCCCTACGAGCAGTACTTC. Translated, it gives CASSQDLTRAPYEQYF.

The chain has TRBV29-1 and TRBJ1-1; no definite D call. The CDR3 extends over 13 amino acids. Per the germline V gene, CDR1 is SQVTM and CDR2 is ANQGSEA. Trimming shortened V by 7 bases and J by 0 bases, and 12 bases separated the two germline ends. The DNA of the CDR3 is TGCAGCGCCGGGAGGACGGTGAACACTGAAGCTTTCTTT. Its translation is CSAGRTVNTEAFF.